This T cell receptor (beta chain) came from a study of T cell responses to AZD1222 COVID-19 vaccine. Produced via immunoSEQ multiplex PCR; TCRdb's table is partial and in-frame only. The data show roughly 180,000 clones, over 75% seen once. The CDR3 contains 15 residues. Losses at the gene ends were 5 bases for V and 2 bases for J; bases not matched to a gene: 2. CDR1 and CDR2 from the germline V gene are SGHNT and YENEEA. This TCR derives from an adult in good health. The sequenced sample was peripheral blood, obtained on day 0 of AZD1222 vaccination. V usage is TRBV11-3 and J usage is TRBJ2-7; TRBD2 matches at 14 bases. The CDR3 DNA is TGTGCCAGCAGCCGACTAGCGGGGGGGGCCTACGAGCAGTACTTC. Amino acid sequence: CASSRLAGGAYEQYF.